This record covers a single T cell receptor (beta chain). These data belong to a study of blood T cell repertoires in COVID-19. Study details: Samples taken during acute and convalescent COVID-19 were collected in the United States, Italy and Spain.

The repertoire was sequenced with immunoSEQ multiplex PCR; TCRdb's copy has only in-frame clones and lacks some. This table has approximately 150,000 clones, roughly nine tenths appearing once. The clonotype was recovered from a woman aged 55-70 years with active COVID-19. Sequencing used peripheral blood.

CDR3 nucleotide sequence: TGTGCCAGCAGCGGACTAGCGAGGAATGAGCAGTTCTTC. Amino acid sequence: CASSGLARNEQFF. The rearrangement uses TRBV28 and TRBJ2-1; 9 nucleotides match TRBD2. In germline, CDR1 is MDHEN, CDR2 SYDVKM. V was clipped by 6 bases and J by 7 bases; unmatched bases: 4. The CDR3 contains 13 residues. Variable domain in full (rest from reference TRBV28 and TRBJ2-1): DVKVTQSSRYLVKRTGEKVFLECVQDMDHENMFWYRQDPGLGLRLIYFSYDVKMKEKGDIPEGYSVSREKKERFSLILESASTNQTSMYLCASSGLARNEQFFGPGTRLTVL.